The 17 T cell receptor beta chains reported below all come from one sample, sequenced in a study of cytomegalovirus exposure and HLA in healthy donors. With 60 Vbeta and 13 Jbeta primers, the PCR was carried out. The table came from immunoSEQ multiplex PCR; TCRdb's copy has only in-frame clones and leaves some out. The table includes 95,000 to 100,000 clones, roughly three quarters detected once. The sequenced material came from PBMCs. Source of these receptors: a woman in her sixties or seventies in good health and CMV-seronegative.

The chain couples TRBV11-2 to TRBJ2-7, with D maybe TRBD1 (7 bases). The CDR3 is made up of 16 amino acids. CDR1 is SGHAT, CDR2 FQNNGV, per germline. Trimming pared 0 bases from V and 3 bases from J, leaving 15 bases between. In DNA, the CDR3 is TGTGCCAGCAGCTTAGATTCAGGGGGGTTACTCTACGAGCAGTACTTC. This encodes CASSLDSGGLLYEQYF.

Note on this clone: An end of the junction differs from the germline gene, which may be a read error. This chain uses TRBV5-6 with TRBJ1-5; D unresolved. Germline CDR1 SGHDT, CDR2 YYEEEE. CDR3 length equals 14 residues. The CDR3 protein is CASSLGPGDQPQRF. DNA of the CDR3: TGTGCCAGCAGCTTGGGCCCGGGAGATCAGCCCCAGCGTTTT.

The genes are TRBV9 and TRBJ1-2; D is undetermined. The CDR3 is made up of 14 amino acids. The germline V gene has CDR1 SGDLS and CDR2 YYNGEE. V lost 5 bases and J 2 bases, leaving 13 bases between the germline ends. The CDR3 DNA reads as TGTGCCAGCAGTCGCGGGGTCGAGAACTATGGCTACACCTTC. Protein: CASSRGVENYGYTF.

The chain combines TRBV10-3 with TRBJ1-5, with 7 bases aligning to TRBD1. J was trimmed by 0 bases and V by 8 bases; bases with no gene match: 7. The CDR3 is made up of 15 amino acids. In germline, CDR1 is ENHRY, CDR2 SYGVKD. This chain's CDR3 is CAIRDSLLSNQPQHF. The CDR3 region has the DNA TGTGCCATCCGGGACAGCCTTCTTAGCAATCAGCCCCAGCATTTT.

The rearrangement uses TRBV7-9 and TRBJ2-3, with 7 bases matching TRBD1. The CDR3 extends over 16 amino acids. CDR1 and CDR2 (germline): SEHNR, FQNEAQ (reference sequence). V dropped 4 bases and J dropped 3; count of bases not matched to a gene: 10. DNA of the CDR3: TGTGCCAGCAGCTCCCCAGACAGGGATGGAACAGATACGCAGTATTTT. Translated, it gives CASSSPDRDGTDTQYF.

The chain carries TRBV30 and TRBJ1-2, with D uncertain. CDR1 is GTSNPN, CDR2 SVGIG, per germline (reference sequence). The CDR3 contains 13 residues. Between the trimmed V and J ends, which lost 3 bases and 0 bases, there was a span of 8 bases. The CDR3 here is CAWSVEANYGYTF. DNA of the CDR3: TGTGCCTGGAGCGTGGAGGCTAACTATGGCTACACCTTC.

The rearrangement uses TRBV19 and TRBJ1-2, with D unclear. Germline values: CDR1 LNHDA, CDR2 SQIVND (reference sequence). Trimming stripped 2 bases from V and 2 bases from J, with 6 bases between. The CDR3 is 13 amino acids. CDR3 protein: CASSITENYGYTF. In DNA, the CDR3 is TGTGCCAGTAGTATAACAGAGAACTATGGCTACACCTTC. The full variable domain, in which reference TRBV19 and TRBJ1-2 provide the parts outside the CDR3, is DGGITQSPKYLFRKEGQNVTLSCEQNLNHDAMYWYRQDPGQGLRLIYYSQIVNDFQKGDIAEGYSVSREKKESFPLTVTSAQKNPTAFYLCASSITENYGYTFGSGTRLTVV.

The chain combines TRBV7-8 with TRBJ1-6; no clear D. The ends were cut back, 6 bases at V and 10 bases at J, with 16 bases in the middle. CDR3 length: 14 residues. Per the germline V gene, CDR1 is SGHVS and CDR2 is FQNEAQ. This chain's CDR3 is CASSLSIFTSPLHF. CDR3 sequence (DNA): TGTGCCAGCAGTCTCAGTATCTTCACCTCACCCCTCCACTTT.

This clone is a singleton in its sample. The rearrangement links TRBV14 to TRBJ2-7; 9 bases map to TRBD1. With 3 bases clipped from V and 0 bases from J, the junction kept 9 bases outside the gene matches. There are 17 residues in the CDR3. From germline, CDR1 is SGHDN and CDR2 FVKESK. The DNA for the CDR3 is TGTGCCAGCAGCCACCTCGGGACAGGGTATTCCTCCTACGAGCAGTACTTC. It specifies CASSHLGTGYSSYEQYF.

This rearrangement joins TRBV19 to TRBJ2-7; tentatively, D is TRBD1 (6 bases). The CDR3 covers 15 residues. Germline V CDR1 and CDR2: LNHDA, SQIVND (reference sequence). V lost 4 bases and J lost 4, with 17 bases in between. CDR3 residues: CASSRTAQGRYEQYF. The CDR3 DNA reads TGTGCCAGTAGTAGGACGGCACAGGGCCGGTACGAGCAGTACTTC.

The gene calls are TRBV28 and TRBJ2-1; D not certain. V lost 6 bases and J lost 9, with 12 bases in between. This CDR3 is built from 12 residues. CDR1 MDHEN and CDR2 SYDVKM come from the germline V gene. This CDR3 is CASRSSVSEQFF. CDR3 bases: TGTGCCAGCAGGTCCAGCGTGAGTGAGCAGTTCTTC.

The chain couples TRBV6-5 to TRBJ1-5; D is possibly TRBD1 (5 bases). Trimming took 0 bases from V and 5 from J, leaving 8 bases between them. The CDR3 is made up of 14 amino acids. The germline gives CDR1 MNHEY, CDR2 SVGAGI. The CDR3 bases are TGTGCCAGCAGTTACTCGCGGGGGGATCAGCCCCAGCATTTT. As protein: CASSYSRGDQPQHF.

The rearrangement joins TRBV11-2 to TRBJ2-5; D gene uncertain. Per germline, CDR1 SGHAT and CDR2 FQNNGV. The CDR3 runs to 15 residues. V lost 3 bases, J lost 0 bases, and 11 bases lay in between. CDR3 bases: TGTGCCAGCAGCTTCAGCCAGGCGTACCAAGAGACCCAGTACTTC. Translating gives CASSFSQAYQETQYF.

The chain employs TRBV4-2 and TRBJ2-5, with 11 bases matching TRBD2. There are 15 residues in the CDR3. Trimming cost V 4 bases and J 5 bases; bases outside gene matches: 6. Germline V gene data show CDR1 as LGHNA and CDR2 as YNFKEQ. Written as DNA, the CDR3 is TGTGCCAGCAGCCTCACTAGCGGGAGTTCGGAGACCCAGTACTTC. It codes for CASSLTSGSSETQYF.

The chain joins TRBV6-5 to TRBJ2-4; TRBD2 matches 10 bases. Losses at the gene ends were 7 bases for V and 7 bases for J; bases not matched to a gene: 10. CDR1 is MNHEY and CDR2 is SVGAGI in the germline V gene. The CDR3 is 15 amino acids. CDR3 sequence (DNA): TGTGCCAGCACGAGGATAGCGGGAGGTGGGAACATTCAGTACTTC. Translating it yields CASTRIAGGGNIQYF.

The chain uses TRBV6-6 and TRBJ1-1; D is unclear. The CDR3 is made up of 14 amino acids. Germline CDR1 is MNHNY and CDR2 is SVGAGI (reference sequence). The V and J ends lost 7 bases and 6 bases respectively, with 18 bases between them. The CDR3 loop reads CASTGQAGVAEAFF. CDR3 DNA: TGTGCCAGCACGGGCCAGGCGGGAGTGGCTGAAGCTTTCTTT.

The rearrangement joins TRBV5-6 to TRBJ2-3, with 7 bases matching TRBD1. CDR3 length equals 14 residues. The V gene end was trimmed by 4 bases and the J gene end by 3 bases; junction bases not matched to a gene: 5. Per the germline V gene, CDR1 is SGHDT and CDR2 is YYEEEE. CDR3 loop: CASSQQGRTDTQYF. Here the CDR3 DNA reads TGTGCCAGCAGCCAACAGGGGAGAACAGATACGCAGTATTTT. The whole variable domain, filled in from reference TRBV5-6 and TRBJ2-3, reads DAGVTQSPTHLIKTRGQQVTLRCSPKSGHDTVSWYQQALGQGPQFIFQYYEEEERQRGNFPDRFSGHQFPNYSSELNVNALLLGDSALYLCASSQQGRTDTQYFGPGTRLTVL.